These T cell receptor beta chains were read from a single sample in a study of human T cells and chemical hapten exposure. TCRdb ran MiXCR on the RACE reads and lists one entry per CDR3 protein. The sample yields 52,000 or so distinct CDR3 sequences, roughly 9.8% seen once. Material: whole blood, obtained in connection with sensitization to the hapten diphenylcyclopropenone (DPC). Receptors were obtained from a middle-aged man with alopecia areata. Some clones in this sample may be carry-over from other donors' samples. The CDR3 runs from the conserved cysteine through the conserved F or W. The order of the fields is CDR3 DNA, CDR3 protein, V gene, clone size, D gene, J gene. D genes are given only for firm matches. Clone size is given for some rows only: seen once, a few or many times, or a class if the clone is expanded.

cdr3_nt: TGTGCCAGCAGCGTAATTAGCGGGGATACGCAGTATTTT; cdr3_aa: CASSVISGDTQYF; v_call: TRBV9; clone_size: few; d_call: TRBD2; j_call: TRBJ2-3
cdr3_nt: TGTGCCAGCAGTCTGACAGGGGGCGATGGCTACACCTTC; cdr3_aa: CASSLTGGDGYTF; v_call: TRBV28; clone_size: few; d_call: TRBD1; j_call: TRBJ1-2
cdr3_nt: TGTGCCAGCAGCATATCCTACCGAGGGGCCCCTACCGGGAACCCTGGAAACACCATATATTTT; cdr3_aa: CASSISYRGAPTGNPGNTIYF; v_call: TRBV7-9; clone_size: many; d_call: -; j_call: TRBJ1-3
cdr3_nt: TGTGCCAGCAGCACCCAGGGCACCGGGGAGCTGTTTTTT; cdr3_aa: CASSTQGTGELFF; v_call: TRBV11-3; clone_size: many; d_call: -; j_call: TRBJ2-2
cdr3_nt: TGTGCCAGCAGCGTAGCGGGGACTGAATCCTACGAGCAGTACTTC; cdr3_aa: CASSVAGTESYEQYF; v_call: TRBV9; clone_size: many; d_call: -; j_call: TRBJ2-7
cdr3_nt: TGTGCCAGCAGTCCCCTTTTAGGGTCCTTTGGGGCCAACGTCCTGACTTTC; cdr3_aa: CASSPLLGSFGANVLTF; v_call: TRBV12-3/TRBV12-4; clone_size: few; d_call: -; j_call: TRBJ2-6
cdr3_nt: TGTGCCAGCAGTTCTTCCCAGGGGAGCGGGAGGGATGAGCAGTTCTTC; cdr3_aa: CASSSSQGSGRDEQFF; v_call: TRBV12-3/TRBV12-4; clone_size: few; d_call: TRBD2; j_call: TRBJ2-1
cdr3_nt: TGTGCCAGCAGCTTAGCGGCTAGCTGGAAAGAGACCCAGTACTTC; cdr3_aa: CASSLAASWKETQYF; v_call: TRBV7-2; clone_size: -; d_call: -; j_call: TRBJ2-5
cdr3_nt: TGTGCCAGCAGTTTTTCCCTAGCGGGAGGAAGCACAGATACGCAGTATTTT; cdr3_aa: CASSFSLAGGSTDTQYF; v_call: TRBV6-2/TRBV6-3; clone_size: few; d_call: TRBD2; j_call: TRBJ2-3
cdr3_nt: TGTGCCAGCAGCCCAGAACTAGCGGGAGGGCCTATCGGGGAGCTGTTTTTT; cdr3_aa: CASSPELAGGPIGELFF; v_call: TRBV4-2; clone_size: many; d_call: TRBD2; j_call: TRBJ2-2
cdr3_nt: TGTGCCAGCAGCTTAGATCGGCTAGCGGCTTACAATGAGCAGTTCTTC; cdr3_aa: CASSLDRLAAYNEQFF; v_call: TRBV7-6; clone_size: few; d_call: TRBD2; j_call: TRBJ2-1
cdr3_nt: TGTGCCAGCACCTTAAGGGGGACAGGGAATGAAGCTTTCTTT; cdr3_aa: CASTLRGTGNEAFF; v_call: TRBV12-3/TRBV12-4; clone_size: -; d_call: TRBD1; j_call: TRBJ1-1
cdr3_nt: TGTGCCAGCAGTTCCGTGGGTGGAGGGGAGCAGTACTTC; cdr3_aa: CASSSVGGGEQYF; v_call: TRBV6-6; clone_size: few; d_call: -; j_call: TRBJ2-7
cdr3_nt: TGTGCCAGCAGTTACTCTGGCCCACCCAGCGGGAGGCCTGAGCAGTTCTTC; cdr3_aa: CASSYSGPPSGRPEQFF; v_call: TRBV6-6; clone_size: many; d_call: TRBD2; j_call: TRBJ2-1
cdr3_nt: TGTGCCAGCTCACCGTGGACAGGAGGGGGCCCAGATACGCAGTATTTT; cdr3_aa: CASSPWTGGGPDTQYF; v_call: TRBV18; clone_size: few; d_call: -; j_call: TRBJ2-3
cdr3_nt: TGCGCCAGCAGCCGTTCGGGGGCAATTAATGAAAAACTGTTTTTT; cdr3_aa: CASSRSGAINEKLFF; v_call: TRBV10-1; clone_size: many; d_call: -; j_call: TRBJ1-4
cdr3_nt: TGTGCCAGCAGCTTTGTCGGGGCGAGTCGGTTGGAGCAGTACTTC; cdr3_aa: CASSFVGASRLEQYF; v_call: TRBV5-6; clone_size: many; d_call: -; j_call: TRBJ2-7
cdr3_nt: TGTGCCAGCAGCCCACAAGGGGGATCCCACTACAATGAGCAGTTCTTC; cdr3_aa: CASSPQGGSHYNEQFF; v_call: TRBV7-6; clone_size: -; d_call: -; j_call: TRBJ2-1
cdr3_nt: TGCGCCAGCAGCTCCCGGGGACAGGGGGCTGATGAGCAGTTCTTC; cdr3_aa: CASSSRGQGADEQFF; v_call: TRBV5-1; clone_size: many; d_call: TRBD1; j_call: TRBJ2-1
cdr3_nt: TGTGCCAGCAGGGTGGACAGGGGGCGAGATGGCTACACCTTC; cdr3_aa: CASRVDRGRDGYTF; v_call: TRBV6-2/TRBV6-3; clone_size: few; d_call: TRBD1; j_call: TRBJ1-2
cdr3_nt: TGCGCCAGCAGCTTGAAACAGGGTCTTGGAGCTTTCTTT; cdr3_aa: CASSLKQGLGAFF; v_call: TRBV5-1; clone_size: few; d_call: -; j_call: TRBJ1-1
cdr3_nt: TGTGCCAGCACCAGGGCGGGAGGGAGAGACAATGAGCAGTTCTTC; cdr3_aa: CASTRAGGRDNEQFF; v_call: TRBV6-2/TRBV6-3; clone_size: few; d_call: TRBD2; j_call: TRBJ2-1
cdr3_nt: TGCGCCAGCAGCCCGGTCAGGGGAGCATACGAGCAGTACTTC; cdr3_aa: CASSPVRGAYEQYF; v_call: TRBV5-1; clone_size: few; d_call: -; j_call: TRBJ2-7
cdr3_nt: TGTGCCAGCAGCGAGACTAGCGGGAGCTACTACGAGCAGTACTTC; cdr3_aa: CASSETSGSYYEQYF; v_call: TRBV9; clone_size: -; d_call: TRBD2; j_call: TRBJ2-7
cdr3_nt: TGTGCCAGCAGTTTAACGGGCGGCATGGGGAGGTTCTACGAGCAGTACTTC; cdr3_aa: CASSLTGGMGRFYEQYF; v_call: TRBV28; clone_size: few; d_call: -; j_call: TRBJ2-7
cdr3_nt: TGTGCCAGCAGTTTGTTAGGGCCTGGCTCCTACAATGAGCAGTTCTTC; cdr3_aa: CASSLLGPGSYNEQFF; v_call: TRBV28; clone_size: many; d_call: -; j_call: TRBJ2-1
cdr3_nt: TGCGCCAGCAGAGGACTGGGGGAGCAGTACTTC; cdr3_aa: CASRGLGEQYF; v_call: TRBV5-1; clone_size: -; d_call: -; j_call: TRBJ2-7
cdr3_nt: TGTGCCAGCAGCTTAGTCCGGACTAGCGGGAGGCGGGGTGAGCAGTTCTTC; cdr3_aa: CASSLVRTSGRRGEQFF; v_call: TRBV13; clone_size: few; d_call: TRBD2; j_call: TRBJ2-1
cdr3_nt: TGTGCCAGCAGCTTAGCCCCTAACGCGGGAGGGAACAATGAGCAGTTCTTC; cdr3_aa: CASSLAPNAGGNNEQFF; v_call: TRBV7-3; clone_size: many; d_call: TRBD2; j_call: TRBJ2-1